This is a list of T cell receptor beta chains from one sample in a study of Tregs in tolerant kidney transplant recipients. Assay: immunoSEQ multiplex PCR; the TCRdb copy retains only in-frame clones and omits some. The sample records about 240,000 clones, about four fifths being singletons. Sequences were obtained from CD4+ T cells from blood. The source is a human donor in good health. Both conserved end residues are part of each CDR3. D genes are given only for firm matches. The size entry is marked missing in some rows and otherwise reads once, few, many or a size class.

CDR3aa: CASSLRQGGNSPLHF; CDR3nt: TGTGCCAGCAGCTTAAGGCAGGGTGGTAATTCACCCCTCCACTTT; d_gene: -; j_gene: TRBJ1-6; v_gene: TRBV7-9; abundance: -
CDR3aa: CASSYSHPNEQFF; CDR3nt: TGTGCCAGCAGTTACTCTCACCCCAATGAGCAGTTCTTC; d_gene: -; j_gene: TRBJ2-1; v_gene: TRBV6-5; abundance: -
CDR3aa: CASYKGLGEQYF; CDR3nt: TGTGCCAGCTACAAAGGGCTAGGCGAGCAGTACTTC; d_gene: -; j_gene: TRBJ2-7; v_gene: TRBV2; abundance: few
CDR3aa: CASSEGTEETQYF; CDR3nt: TGTGCCAGCAGCGAGGGGACAGAAGAGACCCAGTACTTC; d_gene: TRBD1; j_gene: TRBJ2-5; v_gene: TRBV5-4; abundance: -
CDR3aa: CASSYPPGHSPLHF; CDR3nt: TGTGCCAGCAGTTATCCCCCTGGGCATTCACCCCTCCACTTT; d_gene: -; j_gene: TRBJ1-6; v_gene: TRBV6-9; abundance: -
CDR3aa: CASSIGDREFF; CDR3nt: TGTGCCAGTAGTATAGGGGACAGAGAGTTCTTC; d_gene: TRBD1; j_gene: TRBJ2-1; v_gene: TRBV19; abundance: -
CDR3aa: CASSAGQNYGYTF; CDR3nt: TGTGCCAGCAGCGCCGGACAGAACTATGGCTACACCTTC; d_gene: -; j_gene: TRBJ1-2; v_gene: TRBV2; abundance: -
CDR3aa: CASSIVQGNTEAFF; CDR3nt: TGTGCCAGTAGTATAGTACAGGGGAACACTGAAGCTTTCTTT; d_gene: -; j_gene: TRBJ1-1; v_gene: TRBV19; abundance: -
CDR3aa: CASSQGQGDYNEQFF; CDR3nt: TGTGCCAGCAGCCAAGGACAGGGGGATTACAATGAGCAGTTCTTC; d_gene: TRBD1; j_gene: TRBJ2-1; v_gene: TRBV7-2; abundance: -
CDR3aa: CASSTTGGKTDTQYF; CDR3nt: TGTGCCAGCAGCACGACAGGTGGAAAAACAGATACGCAGTATTTT; d_gene: -; j_gene: TRBJ2-3; v_gene: TRBV7-3; abundance: -
CDR3aa: CASSKGPRTSGSTGELFF; CDR3nt: TGTGCCAGCAGCAAAGGCCCTAGGACTAGCGGGAGCACCGGGGAGCTGTTTTTT; d_gene: -; j_gene: TRBJ2-2; v_gene: TRBV21-1; abundance: many
CDR3aa: CASSTYGGPDTEAFF; CDR3nt: TGTGCCAGCAGCACCTACGGGGGGCCTGACACTGAAGCTTTCTTT; d_gene: -; j_gene: TRBJ1-1; v_gene: TRBV7-9; abundance: -
CDR3aa: CASSLVPGQNEKLFF; CDR3nt: TGTGCCAGCAGCTTGGTCCCGGGACAGAATGAAAAACTGTTTTTT; d_gene: TRBD1; j_gene: TRBJ1-4; v_gene: TRBV5-8; abundance: -
CDR3aa: CASSMGSSQETQYF; CDR3nt: TGTGCCAGTAGTATGGGCAGCAGCCAAGAGACCCAGTACTTC; d_gene: -; j_gene: TRBJ2-5; v_gene: TRBV19; abundance: -
CDR3aa: CASSGGTNEKLFF; CDR3nt: TGTGCCAGCAGCGGAGGAACTAATGAAAAACTGTTTTTT; d_gene: -; j_gene: TRBJ1-4; v_gene: TRBV9; abundance: -
CDR3aa: CASSNRGEKLFF; CDR3nt: TGCGCCAGCAGCAACAGGGGCGAGAAACTGTTTTTT; d_gene: TRBD1; j_gene: TRBJ1-4; v_gene: TRBV5-1; abundance: -
CDR3aa: CASSDDTTSGLGEQFF; CDR3nt: TGCGCCAGCAGCGACGATACGACTAGCGGGCTCGGTGAGCAGTTCTTC; d_gene: TRBD2; j_gene: TRBJ2-1; v_gene: TRBV10-1; abundance: few
CDR3aa: CASSLGDRVNEQFF; CDR3nt: TGTGCCAGCAGCTTGGGGGACCGAGTGAATGAGCAGTTCTTC; d_gene: -; j_gene: TRBJ2-1; v_gene: TRBV5-8; abundance: -
CDR3aa: CASSPDRGNQPQHF; CDR3nt: TGCGCCAGCAGCCCGGACAGGGGAAATCAGCCCCAGCATTTT; d_gene: TRBD1; j_gene: TRBJ1-5; v_gene: TRBV5-1; abundance: few
CDR3aa: CASSPGLAESSYEQYF; CDR3nt: TGTGCCAGCAGCCCGGGACTAGCGGAGAGCTCCTACGAGCAGTACTTC; d_gene: TRBD2; j_gene: TRBJ2-7; v_gene: TRBV5-4; abundance: -
CDR3aa: CASTSTDTQYF; CDR3nt: TGTGCCAGCACTAGCACAGATACGCAGTATTTT; d_gene: -; j_gene: TRBJ2-3; v_gene: TRBV6-6; abundance: -
CDR3aa: CASSLFVSSYNEQFF; CDR3nt: TGTGCCAGTAGTCTTTTCGTAAGCTCCTACAATGAGCAGTTCTTC; d_gene: -; j_gene: TRBJ2-1; v_gene: TRBV19; abundance: few
CDR3aa: CASSEYNEQFF; CDR3nt: TGTGCCAGCAGTGAGTACAATGAGCAGTTCTTC; d_gene: -; j_gene: TRBJ2-1; v_gene: TRBV2; abundance: -
CDR3aa: CASSESVKSGQFF; CDR3nt: TGTGCCAGCAGTGAAAGTGTCAAATCAGGGCAGTTCTTC; d_gene: -; j_gene: TRBJ2-1; v_gene: TRBV2; abundance: -